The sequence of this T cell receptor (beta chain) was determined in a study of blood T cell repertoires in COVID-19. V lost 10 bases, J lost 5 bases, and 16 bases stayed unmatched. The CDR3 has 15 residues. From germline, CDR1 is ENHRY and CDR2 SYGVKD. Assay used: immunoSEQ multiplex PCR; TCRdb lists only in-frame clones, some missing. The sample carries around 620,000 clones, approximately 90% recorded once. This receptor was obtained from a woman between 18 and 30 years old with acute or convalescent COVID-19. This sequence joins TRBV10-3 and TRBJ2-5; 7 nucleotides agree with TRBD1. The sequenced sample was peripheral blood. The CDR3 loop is CATKPGQDPQETQYF. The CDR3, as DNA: TGTGCCACCAAGCCAGGACAGGACCCCCAGGAGACCCAGTACTTC.